The 29 T cell receptor beta chains presented below share a single source sample, sequenced in a study of post-analysis software for immune sequencing data. General study points: Roughly 5 TRBV segments (TRBV5-6, TRBV5-1 and TRBV20-1 among them) occurred more frequently in patients than in controls.

Presence of unique molecular identifiers characterized the TCR beta cDNA libraries. TCRdb reprocessed the PCR reads with MiXCR, giving one entry per CDR3 protein. The sample has 740,000 or so distinct CDR3 sequences; roughly 58% are singletons. These receptors lack a known antigen. The sequenced material came from blood. All receptors derive from a girl under 18 with multiple sclerosis.

The chain combines TRBV7-2 with TRBJ2-5; 12 bases are a match to TRBD1. Trimming took 5 bases from V and 6 from J; bases not matched to a gene: 10. This CDR3 comprises 16 residues. Looked up from germline, CDR1 is SGHTA and CDR2 is FQGNSA. In nucleotides, the CDR3 is TGTGCCAGCAGCCCCGGGACAGGGGGCGCGATAAAGACCCAGTACTTC. Protein product: CASSPGTGGAIKTQYF. Together with reference TRBV7-2 and TRBJ2-5, the CDR3 gives the full variable domain: GAGVSQSPSNKVTEKGKDVELRCDPISGHTALYWYRQSLGQGLEFLIYFQGNSAPDKSGLPSDRFSAERTGGSVSTLTIQRTQQEDSAVYLCASSPGTGGAIKTQYFGPGTRLLVL.

The chain joins TRBV6-1 to TRBJ1-2; D is perhaps TRBD1 (6 bases). Germline CDR1 and CDR2: MNHNS and SASEGT. Trimming removed 6 bases from V and 1 base from J, with 24 bases in between. The CDR3 is made up of 18 amino acids. The CDR3 DNA is TGTGCCAGCAGCCGACTAGGGGGGTTTAGACAGCTTAACTATGGCTACACCTTC. Translation gives CASSRLGGFRQLNYGYTF.

The chain links TRBV29-1 to TRBJ2-3; TRBD2 matches 10 bases. J was trimmed by 3 bases and V by 4 bases; bases with no gene match: 13. The CDR3 has 17 residues. Germline V gene sequence: CDR1 SQVTM, CDR2 ANQGSEA. CDR3 in amino acids: CSVAGPSGSGSTDTQYF. The CDR3 bases are TGCAGCGTTGCGGGGCCTAGCGGGAGTGGTTCGACAGATACGCAGTATTTT.

The CDR3 DNA follows: TGTGCCAGCAGCGTAGAGGGCAGGGACTACGAGCAGTACTTC. As protein: CASSVEGRDYEQYF. The chain is built from TRBV9 and TRBJ2-7, with D maybe TRBD1 (5 bases). The CDR3 loop spans 14 amino acids. The V gene lost 0 bases and the J gene lost 3 bases, with 10 bases spanning the gap. CDR1 is SGDLS and CDR2 is YYNGEE in the germline V gene.

This clonotype was observed a handful of times. V is TRBV5-6 and J is TRBJ1-2, with TRBD1 matching over 8 bases. This CDR3 has 16 amino acids. J lost 4 bases, V lost 3 bases, and 11 bases had no gene match. The germline V gene encodes CDR1 SGHDT and CDR2 YYEEEE. CDR3 in DNA: TGTGCCAGCAGCTCTCGGGACAGGTCGGTCGGCTATGGCTACACCTTC. Protein sequence: CASSSRDRSVGYGYTF. Combining the CDR3 with reference TRBV5-6 and TRBJ1-2 gives the whole variable domain DAGVTQSPTHLIKTRGQQVTLRCSPKSGHDTVSWYQQALGQGPQFIFQYYEEEERQRGNFPDRFSGHQFPNYSSELNVNALLLGDSALYLCASSSRDRSVGYGYTFGSGTRLTVV.

V usage is TRBV12-3 or TRBV12-4 and J usage is TRBJ2-5; perhaps TRBD2 as D (7 bases). The end of the DNA aligns better with TRBJ2-7, so the J call may be wrong. The CDR3 sequence is 13 residues long. In nucleotides, the CDR3 is TGTGCCAGCAGTTTTTCGGGGGGCGTCGAGCAGTACTTC. Translating it yields CASSFSGGVEQYF.

This clonotype showed up just once. The rearrangement links TRBV6-5 to TRBJ1-2; 10 positions match TRBD1. With V trimmed by 5 bases and J by 5 bases, 8 bases remained unmatched. The V gene's germline CDR1 is MNHEY and CDR2 SVGAGI. There are 15 residues in the CDR3. The CDR3, as DNA: TGTGCCAGCAGTCCCAAGACAGGGGGCGGTTATGGCTACACCTTC. It is translated as CASSPKTGGGYGYTF.

This clonotype occurred a few times. The rearrangement joins TRBV5-1 to TRBJ2-1; D possibly matches TRBD1 or TRBD2 (6 bases each). Germline V CDR1 and CDR2: SGHRS, YFSETQ. CDR3 length: 16 residues. The V gene lost 4 bases and the J gene lost 9 bases, with 23 bases spanning the gap. In DNA form, the CDR3 reads TGCGCCAGCAGCCCGGGTGTCGGGGGCGTCTTGAGTGAGCAGTTCTTC. Protein: CASSPGVGGVLSEQFF.

The chain uses TRBV3-1 and TRBJ2-5, with D hard to call. The DNA end lines up better with TRBJ2-7; the J call may be wrong. The CDR3 has 14 amino acids. Per the germline V gene, CDR1 is LGHDT and CDR2 is YNNKEL (reference sequence). The CDR3 DNA follows: TGTGCCAGCAACCCCCTCCCCACGGGCTACGAGCAGTACTTC. It translates to CASNPLPTGYEQYF.

The V gene is TRBV20-1, the J gene TRBJ2-6, with no clear D. Per germline, CDR1 DFQATT and CDR2 SNEGSKA (reference sequence). The CDR3 spans 13 residues. CDR3 protein: CNARYSGANVLTF. CDR3 bases: TGCAATGCCCGATACTCTGGGGCCAACGTCCTGACTTTC.

This chain joins TRBV5-5 and TRBJ2-3; TRBD2 might be the D (6 bases). The CDR3 covers 16 residues. V lost 4 bases and J 2 bases, leaving 17 bases between the germline ends. Germline loops: CDR1 SGHKS, CDR2 YYEKEE (reference sequence). The CDR3 loop reads CASSPSRSGVTDTQYF. CDR3 nucleotides: TGTGCCAGCAGCCCGTCGCGTAGCGGAGTCACAGATACGCAGTATTTT.

The genes are TRBV6-5 and TRBJ2-1; D gene uncertain. V was cut by 5 bases and J by 2 bases, with 16 bases left in between. Germline V gene lookup returns CDR1 MNHEY and CDR2 SVGAGI. This CDR3 is built from 16 residues. The CDR3 DNA is TGTGCCAGCAGTCACCGATCGACATTAACCTACAATGAGCAGTTCTTC. The encoded protein is CASSHRSTLTYNEQFF.

This clonotype appeared a few times. The rearrangement links TRBV15 to TRBJ2-1; possibly TRBD1 or TRBD2 for D (5 bases each). CDR3 size: 14 residues. CDR1 and CDR2 (germline): LNHNV, YYDKDF (reference sequence). V shed 3 bases and J shed 7 bases, with 13 bases lying between them. CDR3: CATSSGTLRNEQFF. CDR3 DNA sequence: TGTGCCACCAGCAGCGGGACGTTGAGAAATGAGCAGTTCTTC.

The chain links TRBV7-3 to TRBJ2-1; 7 positions agree with TRBD2. CDR3 size: 15 residues. In germline, CDR1 is SGHTA, CDR2 FQGTGA. V lost 4 bases, J lost 5 bases, and 8 bases stayed unmatched. The CDR3 DNA is TGTGCCAGCAGCTCAAGAGTGGGGGGGGACAATGAGCAGTTCTTC. Its protein is CASSSRVGGDNEQFF. Supplemented by reference TRBV7-3 and TRBJ2-1, the full variable domain reads GAGVSQTPSNKVTEKGKYVELRCDPISGHTALYWYRQSLGQGPEFLIYFQGTGAADDSGLPNDRFFAVRPEGSVSTLKIQRTERGDSAVYLCASSSRVGGDNEQFFGPGTRLTVL.

The J gene is TRBJ1-2, the V gene TRBV6-6; D perhaps matches TRBD1 (5 bases). Germline V gene lookup returns CDR1 MNHNY and CDR2 SVGAGI (reference sequence). CDR3 length: 16 residues. Trimming left V 5 bases short and J 6 bases short, with 22 bases between. CDR3 sequence (DNA): TGTGCCAGCAGTAGGAAAGGGACGGAAAGTACTCATGGCTACACCTTC. Protein: CASSRKGTESTHGYTF.

V is TRBV29-1 and J is TRBJ2-3, with a weak D call TRBD1 (5 bases). V was trimmed by 4 bases and J by 0 bases, leaving 8 bases between them. The germline V gene has CDR1 SQVTM and CDR2 ANQGSEA. This CDR3 has 13 residues. The CDR3 protein is CSVVQDSTDTQYF. CDR3 nucleotide sequence: TGCAGCGTTGTACAGGATAGCACAGATACGCAGTATTTT.

This clonotype was observed a handful of times. This rearrangement joins TRBV9 to TRBJ2-1; 11 nucleotides line up with TRBD1. The V gene end was trimmed by 4 bases and the J gene end by 5 bases; junction bases not matched to a gene: 11. The CDR3 totals 17 residues. The germline CDR1 and CDR2 sequences are SGDLS and YYNGEE. In DNA, the CDR3 is TGTGCCAGCAGCCCCCGAGGGGGACAGGGGGGGAACAATGAGCAGTTCTTC. Amino acid sequence: CASSPRGGQGGNNEQFF.

This rearrangement joins TRBV27 to TRBJ1-2, with a weak D call TRBD1 (6 bases). The CDR3 covers 15 residues. Germline-derived CDR1 and CDR2 are MNHEY and SMNVEV (reference sequence). The V end lost 6 bases, the J end lost 2 bases, and 16 bases lay between the germline ends. CDR3 nucleotide sequence: TGTGCCAGCAGCATTTACAGGGTAATCAACTATGGCTACACCTTC. Protein: CASSIYRVINYGYTF.

The V and J genes are TRBV5-5 and TRBJ1-4; D uncertain. Germline lookup yields CDR1 SGHKS and CDR2 YYEKEE (reference sequence). CDR3 length: 12 residues. V was clipped by 4 bases and J by 7 bases, with 8 bases between them. The CDR3 loop is CASSLNLEKLFF. The CDR3 nucleotides read TGTGCCAGCAGCCTCAATCTTGAAAAACTGTTTTTT.

Only a few counts were recorded for this clonotype. The J gene is TRBJ2-6, the V gene TRBV20-1, with D possibly being TRBD2 (6 bases). The V end lost 6 bases, the J end lost 0 bases, and 9 bases lay between the germline ends. CDR3 length: 14 residues. The germline gives CDR1 DFQATT, CDR2 SNEGSKA (reference sequence). The CDR3 loop reads CSAVGGSGANVLTF. The CDR3 region has the DNA TGCAGTGCCGTGGGGGGCTCTGGGGCCAACGTCCTGACTTTC.

The chain links TRBV29-1 to TRBJ2-7, with a weak D call TRBD2 (7 bases). Trimming cost V 4 bases and J 4 bases, with 14 bases left between them. The CDR3 has 13 residues. Germline values: CDR1 SQVTM, CDR2 ANQGSEA. The chain's CDR3 is CSVGGGLGYEQYF. DNA for the CDR3: TGCAGCGTTGGGGGGGGCCTGGGGTACGAGCAGTACTTC.

The V gene is TRBV2, the J gene TRBJ1-2; D is perhaps TRBD1 (5 bases). The CDR3 extends over 14 amino acids. V lost 7 bases and J lost 8, with 20 bases in between. Germline V CDR1 and CDR2: SNHLY, FYNNEI. CDR3 protein: CASIGGGGIGGYTF. The CDR3 DNA reads TGTGCCAGCATTGGCGGGGGTGGAATAGGAGGCTACACCTTC. The full variable domain, in which reference TRBV2 and TRBJ1-2 provide the parts outside the CDR3, is EPEVTQTPSHQVTQMGQEVILRCVPISNHLYFYWYRQILGQKVEFLVSFYNNEISEKSEIFDDQFSVERPDGSNFTLKIRSTKLEDSAMYFCASIGGGGIGGYTFGSGTRLTVV.

This clonotype has a single count. Sequence at one end of the junction differs from germline and may be a read error. The V call is TRBV29-1, the J call TRBJ2-5; TRBD1 might be the D (5 bases). CDR1 is SQVTM and CDR2 is ANQGSEA in the germline V gene. This CDR3 has 13 residues. CDR3 bases: TGCAGCGTGGAAGGGGTTTTCCAAGAGACCCAGTACTTC. It codes for CSVEGVFQETQYF.

The table lists this clonotype with a few counts. The J gene is TRBJ1-1, the V gene TRBV20-1; D is uncertain. Germline V CDR1 and CDR2: DFQATT, SNEGSKA (reference sequence). V lost 3 bases, J lost 1 base, and 6 bases lay in between. The CDR3 sequence is 12 residues long. The CDR3 sequence is CSARSGNTEAFF. CDR3 DNA: TGCAGTGCTAGGTCGGGGAACACTGAAGCTTTCTTT.

Only a few counts were recorded for this clonotype. The chain employs TRBV11-2 and TRBJ1-2; D remains ambiguous. CDR3 length: 12 residues. Per germline, CDR1 SGHAT and CDR2 FQNNGV. Trimming took off 3 bases at V and 8 bases at J, with 10 bases between the two ends. The CDR3 here is CASSLNEIGYTF. The CDR3 DNA is TGTGCCAGCAGCTTGAACGAAATAGGCTACACCTTC.

This clonotype has just a few counts. This chain links TRBV20-1 with TRBJ2-1; either TRBD1 or TRBD2 may supply D (6 bases each). The J call may be in error: the DNA end matches TRBJ2-7 better. Germline CDR1 is DFQATT and CDR2 is SNEGSKA (reference sequence). The CDR3 has 13 residues. In nucleotides, the CDR3 is TGCAGTGCTAGAGGGTCGGGGGCGCGGGAGCAGTACTTC. Translation: CSARGSGAREQYF.

V is TRBV4-2 and J is TRBJ2-1, with 8 bases matching TRBD2. CDR1 is LGHNA and CDR2 is YNFKEQ in the germline V gene. J was trimmed by 9 bases and V by 0 bases; bases with no gene match: 1. The length of the CDR3 is 13 residues. The CDR3: CASSQEAGAEQFF. In nucleotides, the CDR3 is TGTGCCAGCAGCCAAGAAGCGGGAGCTGAGCAGTTCTTC.

The V call is TRBV27, the J call TRBJ1-6; D not certain. This CDR3 is 14 amino acids long. Between the trimmed V and J ends, which lost 4 bases and 7 bases, there was a span of 11 bases. CDR1 MNHEY and CDR2 SMNVEV come from the germline V gene (reference sequence). Written as DNA, the CDR3 is TGTGCCAGCAGTTCGACGGTCCCAAATTCACCCCTCCACTTT. Its protein product is CASSSTVPNSPLHF.

The J gene is TRBJ1-2, the V gene TRBV4-1, with unresolved D. Germline lookup yields CDR1 MGHRA and CDR2 YSYEKL. There are 14 residues in the CDR3. The V and J ends lost 0 bases and 7 bases respectively, with 12 bases between them. CDR3 sequence: CASSQDVRRFGYTF. The CDR3 bases are TGCGCCAGCAGCCAAGACGTCAGAAGGTTTGGCTACACCTTC.